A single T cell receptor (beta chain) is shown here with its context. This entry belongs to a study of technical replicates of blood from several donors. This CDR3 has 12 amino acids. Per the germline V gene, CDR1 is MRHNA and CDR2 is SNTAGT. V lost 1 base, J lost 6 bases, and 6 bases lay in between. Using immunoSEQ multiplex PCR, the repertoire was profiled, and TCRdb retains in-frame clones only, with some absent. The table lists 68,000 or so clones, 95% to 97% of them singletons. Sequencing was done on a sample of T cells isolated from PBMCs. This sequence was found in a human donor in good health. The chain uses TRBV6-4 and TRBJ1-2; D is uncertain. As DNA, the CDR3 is TGTGCCAGCAGTGACTTGGAGAATGGCTACACCTTC. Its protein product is CASSDLENGYTF.